This T cell receptor (beta chain) was recovered during a study of cytomegalovirus exposure and HLA in healthy donors. On this clone: Its antigen is not identified.

Regarding the study as a whole: Sequences of the TCR beta chain were said to predict the HLA-A and HLA-B alleles of most subjects accurately.

PCR was performed using 60 Vbeta and 13 Jbeta primers. Some clones are missing from TCRdb's copy, which holds only in-frame ones; the method was immunoSEQ multiplex PCR. The sample carries about 160,000 clones, over 60% recorded once. CDR3 length equals 16 residues. The V gene's germline CDR1 is KGHSH and CDR2 LQKENI. V lost 4 bases to trimming and J lost 2 bases, with 12 bases between them. The sample consisted of PBMCs. J is TRBJ2-6 and V is TRBV18, with D possibly being TRBD1 (6 bases). The receptor comes from a woman aged 25-40 years in good health and CMV-seronegative. The CDR3 protein is CASSLQGDAGANVLTF. CDR3 nucleotides: TGTGCCAGCTCACTACAGGGAGATGCTGGGGCCAACGTCCTGACTTTC. The full variable domain, with the rest looked up from reference TRBV18 and TRBJ2-6, is NAGVMQNPRHLVRRRGQEARLRCSPMKGHSHVYWYRQLPEEGLKFMVYLQKENIIDESGMPKERFSAEFPKEGPSILRIQQVVRGDSAAYFCASSLQGDAGANVLTFGAGSRLTVL.